The TCR beta chain described here comes from a study of blood T cell repertoires in COVID-19. Per the authors' pipeline: Counts of nucleated cells, estimated from reference gene primer amplification, were obtained. TCRdb's table, derived via immunoSEQ multiplex PCR, lists solely in-frame clones and lacks some. V, J and clone size derive from that table, while D and trimming were established from the DNA sequence. The sample has about 75,000 clones; around 80% are singletons. The CDR3 is 13 amino acids. The junction had 4 bases not matched to a gene; V was cut back by 5 bases and J by 11 bases. Germline-derived CDR1 and CDR2 are LGHNA and YNFKEQ.

The chain joins TRBV4-2 to TRBJ2-5; 14 bases align to TRBD2. This clonotype originated in a woman between 45 and 60 years old with acute or convalescent COVID-19. Sequenced input: peripheral blood. CDR3 amino acids: CASSLGLAGEQYF. The CDR3 DNA reads as TGTGCCAGCAGCTTGGGACTAGCGGGGGAGCAGTACTTC.